This T cell receptor (beta chain) was recorded in a study of blood T cell repertoires in COVID-19. Study background: From T cells, B-cell-depleted T cells, or PBMCs came the material, which was cDNA or gDNA.

Deletions cut 4 bases from V and 2 bases from J, with 11 bases between. Germline CDR1 SNHLY, CDR2 FYNNEI. CDR3 length: 14 residues. Per the original methods: Nucleated cell counts were estimated from reference gene primer amplification. Only in-frame clones appear in the TCRdb table, and some are missing; sequencing was by immunoSEQ multiplex PCR. V, J and clone size derive from that table, while D and trimming were established from the DNA sequence. The sample records some 360,000 clones, 87% being singletons. V usage is TRBV2 and J usage is TRBJ1-1; unclear D gene. This clonotype was sampled from a woman in her sixties with COVID-19, enrolled during active disease. The sample was peripheral blood. As DNA, the CDR3 is TGTGCCAGCAGTGCATCTTGGGCAAACACTGAAGCTTTCTTT. Its translation is CASSASWANTEAFF.